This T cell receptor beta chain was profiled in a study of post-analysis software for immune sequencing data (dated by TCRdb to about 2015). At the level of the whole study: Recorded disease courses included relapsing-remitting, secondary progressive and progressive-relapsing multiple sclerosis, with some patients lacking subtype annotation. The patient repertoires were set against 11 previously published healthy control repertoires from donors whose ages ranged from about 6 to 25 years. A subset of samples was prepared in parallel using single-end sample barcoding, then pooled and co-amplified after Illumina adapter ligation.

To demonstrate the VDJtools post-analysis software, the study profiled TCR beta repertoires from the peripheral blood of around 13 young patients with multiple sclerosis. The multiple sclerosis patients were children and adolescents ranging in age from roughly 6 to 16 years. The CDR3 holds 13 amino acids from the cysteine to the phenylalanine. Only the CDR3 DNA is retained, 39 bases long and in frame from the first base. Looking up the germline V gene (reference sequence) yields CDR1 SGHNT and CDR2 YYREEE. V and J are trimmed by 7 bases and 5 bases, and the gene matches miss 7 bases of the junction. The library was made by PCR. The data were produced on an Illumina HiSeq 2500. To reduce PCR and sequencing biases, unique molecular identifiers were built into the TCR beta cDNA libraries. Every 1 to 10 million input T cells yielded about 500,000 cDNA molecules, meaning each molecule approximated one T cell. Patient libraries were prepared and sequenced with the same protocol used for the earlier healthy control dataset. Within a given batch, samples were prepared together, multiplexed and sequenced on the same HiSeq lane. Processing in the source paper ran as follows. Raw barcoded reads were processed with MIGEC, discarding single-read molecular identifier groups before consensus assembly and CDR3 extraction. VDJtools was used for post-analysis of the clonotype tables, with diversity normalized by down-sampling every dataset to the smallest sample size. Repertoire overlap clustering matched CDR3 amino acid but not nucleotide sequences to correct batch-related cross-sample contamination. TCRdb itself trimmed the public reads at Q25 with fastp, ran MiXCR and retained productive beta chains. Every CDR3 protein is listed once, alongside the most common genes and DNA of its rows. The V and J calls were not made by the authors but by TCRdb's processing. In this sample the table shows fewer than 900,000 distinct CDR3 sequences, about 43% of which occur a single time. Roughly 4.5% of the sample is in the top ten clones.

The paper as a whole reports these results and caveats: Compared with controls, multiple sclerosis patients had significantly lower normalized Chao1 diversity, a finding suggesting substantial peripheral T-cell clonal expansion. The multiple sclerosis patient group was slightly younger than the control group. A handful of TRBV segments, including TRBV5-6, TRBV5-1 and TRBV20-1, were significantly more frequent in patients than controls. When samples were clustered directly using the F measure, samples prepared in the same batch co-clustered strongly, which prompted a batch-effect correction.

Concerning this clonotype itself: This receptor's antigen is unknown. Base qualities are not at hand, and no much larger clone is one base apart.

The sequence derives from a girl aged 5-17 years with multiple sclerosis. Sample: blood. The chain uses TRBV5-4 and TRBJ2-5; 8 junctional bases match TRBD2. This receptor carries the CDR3 CASRVSGGETQYF. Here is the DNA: TGTGCCAGCCGCGTCTCGGGGGGGGAGACCCAGTACTTC.